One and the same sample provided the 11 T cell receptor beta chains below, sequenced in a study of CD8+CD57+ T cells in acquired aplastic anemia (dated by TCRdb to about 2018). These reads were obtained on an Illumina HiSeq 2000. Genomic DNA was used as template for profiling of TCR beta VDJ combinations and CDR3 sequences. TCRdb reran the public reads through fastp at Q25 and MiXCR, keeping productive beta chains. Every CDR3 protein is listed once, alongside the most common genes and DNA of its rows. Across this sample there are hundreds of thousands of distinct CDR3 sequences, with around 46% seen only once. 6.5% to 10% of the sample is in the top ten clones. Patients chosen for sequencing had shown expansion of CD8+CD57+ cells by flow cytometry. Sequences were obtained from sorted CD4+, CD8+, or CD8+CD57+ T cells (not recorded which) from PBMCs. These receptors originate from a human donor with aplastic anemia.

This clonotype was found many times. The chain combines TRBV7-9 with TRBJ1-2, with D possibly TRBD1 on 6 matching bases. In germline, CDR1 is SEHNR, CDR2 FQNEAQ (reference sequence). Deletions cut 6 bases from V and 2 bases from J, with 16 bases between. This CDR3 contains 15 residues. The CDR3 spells CASSQGEGGNYGYTF. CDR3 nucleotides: TGTGCCAGCAGTCAAGGTGAAGGGGGAAACTATGGCTACACCTTC.

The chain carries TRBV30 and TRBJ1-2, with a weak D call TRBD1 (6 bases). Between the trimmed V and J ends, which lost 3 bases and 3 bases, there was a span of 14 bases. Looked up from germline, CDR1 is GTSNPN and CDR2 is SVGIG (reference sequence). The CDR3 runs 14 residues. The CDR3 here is CAWRPRDKDYGYTF. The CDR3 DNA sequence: TGTGCCTGGAGGCCCAGGGACAAGGACTATGGCTACACCTTC.

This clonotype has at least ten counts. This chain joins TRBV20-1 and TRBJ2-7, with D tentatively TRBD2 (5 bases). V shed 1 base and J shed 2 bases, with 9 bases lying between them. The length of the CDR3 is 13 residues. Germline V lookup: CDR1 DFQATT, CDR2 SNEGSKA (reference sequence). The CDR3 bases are TGCAGTGCTAGAGGGACTCGAACCTACGAGCAGTACTTC. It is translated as CSARGTRTYEQYF.

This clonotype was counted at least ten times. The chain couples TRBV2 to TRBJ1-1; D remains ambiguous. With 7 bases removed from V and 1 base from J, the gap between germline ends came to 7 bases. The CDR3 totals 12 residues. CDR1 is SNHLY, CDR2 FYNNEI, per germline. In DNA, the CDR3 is TGTGCCAGCAACCGATGGAACACTGAAGCTTTCTTT. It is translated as CASNRWNTEAFF.

CDR3 in amino acids: CATSAQRSTEAFF. In nucleotides, the CDR3 is TGTGCCACCAGTGCCCAGAGGAGCACTGAAGCTTTCTTT. J is TRBJ1-1 and V is TRBV24-1; D uncertain. Germline values: CDR1 KGHDR, CDR2 SFDVKD. This CDR3 contains 13 residues. Trimming pared 5 bases from V and 4 bases from J, leaving 10 bases between.

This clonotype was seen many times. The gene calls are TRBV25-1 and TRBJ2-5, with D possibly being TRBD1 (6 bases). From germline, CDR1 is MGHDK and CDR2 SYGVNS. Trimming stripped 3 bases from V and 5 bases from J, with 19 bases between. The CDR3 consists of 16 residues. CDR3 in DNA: TGTGCCAGCAGTGACCTCGGACAGCTCGGGGTTGAGACCCAGTACTTC. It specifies CASSDLGQLGVETQYF.

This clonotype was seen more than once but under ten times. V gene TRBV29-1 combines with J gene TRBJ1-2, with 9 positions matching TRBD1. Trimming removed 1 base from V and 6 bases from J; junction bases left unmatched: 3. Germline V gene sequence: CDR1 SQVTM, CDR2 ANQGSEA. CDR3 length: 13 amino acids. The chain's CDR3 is CSVEGTGANGYTF. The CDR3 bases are TGCAGCGTTGAAGGGACAGGGGCGAATGGCTACACCTTC. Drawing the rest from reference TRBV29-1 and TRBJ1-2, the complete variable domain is SAVISQKPSRDICQRGTSLTIQCQVDSQVTMMFWYRQQPGQSLTLIATANQGSEATYESGFVIDKFPISRPNLTFSTLTVSNMSPEDSSIYLCSVEGTGANGYTFGSGTRLTVV.

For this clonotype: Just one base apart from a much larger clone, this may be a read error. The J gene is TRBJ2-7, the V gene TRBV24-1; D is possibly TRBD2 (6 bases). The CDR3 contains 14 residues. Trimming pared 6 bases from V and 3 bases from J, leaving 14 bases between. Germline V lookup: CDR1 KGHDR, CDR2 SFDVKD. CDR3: CATSLGLAYYEQYF. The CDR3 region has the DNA TGTGCCACCAGTTTAGGGCTAGCGTACTACGAGCAGTACTTC.

CDR3 in DNA: TGTGCCAGCAGTTTTAACGGGCAGGGCCGAAACCAGGGCTACACCTTC. Protein product: CASSFNGQGRNQGYTF. This chain links TRBV27 with TRBJ1-2; TRBD1 is a possible D gene (5 bases). The germline gives CDR1 MNHEY, CDR2 SMNVEV (reference sequence). Trimming pared 3 bases from V and 8 bases from J, leaving 22 bases between. The CDR3 has 16 amino acids.

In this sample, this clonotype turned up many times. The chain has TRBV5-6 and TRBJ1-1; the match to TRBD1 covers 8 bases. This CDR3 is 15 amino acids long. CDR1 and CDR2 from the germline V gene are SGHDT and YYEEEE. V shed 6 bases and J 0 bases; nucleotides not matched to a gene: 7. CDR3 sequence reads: CASNLQGVLNTEAFF. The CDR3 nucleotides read TGTGCCAGCAACCTACAGGGGGTGTTGAACACTGAAGCTTTCTTT.

The CDR3 DNA follows: TGTGCCAGTAGTATCCGGGACGGGAACACCGGGGAGCTGTTTTTT. Its translation: CASSIRDGNTGELFF. The J gene is TRBJ2-2, the V gene TRBV19; D possibly matches TRBD1 or TRBD2 (5 bases each). Germline lookup yields CDR1 LNHDA and CDR2 SQIVND (reference sequence). This CDR3 spans 15 amino acids. The V end was cut by 3 bases, the J end by 1 base, with 9 bases between.